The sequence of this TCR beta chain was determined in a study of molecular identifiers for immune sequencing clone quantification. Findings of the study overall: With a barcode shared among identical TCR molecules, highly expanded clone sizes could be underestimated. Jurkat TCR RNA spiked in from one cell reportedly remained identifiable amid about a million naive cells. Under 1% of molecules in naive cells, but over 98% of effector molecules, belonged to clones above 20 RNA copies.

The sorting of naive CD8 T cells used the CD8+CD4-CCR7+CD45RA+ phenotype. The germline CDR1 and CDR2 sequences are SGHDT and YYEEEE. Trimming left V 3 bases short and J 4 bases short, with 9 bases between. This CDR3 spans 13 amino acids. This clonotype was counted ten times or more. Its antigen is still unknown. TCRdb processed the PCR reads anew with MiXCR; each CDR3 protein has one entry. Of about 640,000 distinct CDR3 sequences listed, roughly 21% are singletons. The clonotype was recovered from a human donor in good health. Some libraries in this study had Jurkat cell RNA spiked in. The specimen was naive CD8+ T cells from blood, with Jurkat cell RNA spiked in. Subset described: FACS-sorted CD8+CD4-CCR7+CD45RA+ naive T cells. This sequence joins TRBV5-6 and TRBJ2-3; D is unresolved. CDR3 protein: CASSYAGADTQYF. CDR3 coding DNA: TGTGCCAGCAGCTATGCAGGAGCAGATACGCAGTATTTT.